Following are 21 T cell receptor beta chains from one sample sequenced in a study of OX40 agonist ivuxolimab in advanced cancers. Using immunoSEQ multiplex PCR, the repertoire was profiled, and TCRdb retains in-frame clones only, with some absent. The data show fewer than 35,000 clones, with roughly 86% seen just once and 58% held by the top ten. The sequences come from CD4+ or CD8+ T cells sorted from blood, collected in a trial of the OX40 agonist ivuxolimab. Receptors were obtained from an adult with an advanced solid tumor such as melanoma, head and neck, liver or kidney cancer.

The J gene is TRBJ2-3, the V gene TRBV7-8, with TRBD2 identical over 9 bases. Germline V gene sequence: CDR1 SGHVS, CDR2 FQNEAQ. J was trimmed by 2 bases and V by 5 bases; bases with no gene match: 11. The length of the CDR3 is 17 residues. The CDR3 DNA reads as TGTGCCAGCAGCCTCCGAAAGACTAGCGGCCTCACAGATACGCAGTATTTT. Residues: CASSLRKTSGLTDTQYF. Combining the CDR3 with reference TRBV7-8 and TRBJ2-3 gives the whole variable domain GAGVSQSPRYKVAKRGQDVALRCDPISGHVSLFWYQQALGQGPEFLTYFQNEAQLDKSGLPSDRFFAERPEGSVSTLKIQRTQQEDSAVYLCASSLRKTSGLTDTQYFGPGTRLTVL.

The genes are TRBV4-3 and TRBJ2-3, with TRBD2 matching over 12 bases. The CDR3 has 18 residues. With V trimmed by 1 base and J by 2 bases, 7 bases remained unmatched. CDR1 and CDR2 from the germline V gene are LGHNA and YSLEER. The CDR3 DNA reads TGCGCCAGCAGCCAAGCCCTACGGACTAGCGGGGACACAGATACGCAGTATTTT. It specifies CASSQALRTSGDTDTQYF.

The chain couples TRBV7-9 to TRBJ1-1; no definite D call. The germline gives CDR1 SEHNR, CDR2 FQNEAQ (reference sequence). The CDR3 covers 12 residues. Trimming stripped 5 bases from V and 6 bases from J, with 10 bases between. CDR3 in amino acids: CASSLGRSEAFF. In DNA, the CDR3 is TGTGCCAGCAGCCTGGGTCGGTCTGAAGCTTTCTTT. Full variable domain (missing parts from reference TRBV7-9 and TRBJ1-1): DTGVSQNPRHKITKRGQNVTFRCDPISEHNRLYWYRQTLGQGPEFLTYFQNEAQLEKSRLLSDRFSAERPKGSFSTLEIQRTEQGDSAMYLCASSLGRSEAFFGQGTRLTVV.

The chain couples TRBV6-1 to TRBJ2-5; TRBD2 aligns across 10 bases. The length of the CDR3 is 19 residues. V lost 1 base, J lost 0 bases, and 11 bases stayed unmatched. Looked up from germline, CDR1 is MNHNS and CDR2 is SASEGT. CDR3 loop: CASSEEAGTSGTYQETQYF. The CDR3 DNA sequence: TGTGCCAGCAGTGAAGAGGCAGGTACTAGCGGGACGTACCAAGAGACCCAGTACTTC.

V and J are TRBV4-3 and TRBJ2-5; D remains unclear. V shed 0 bases and J shed 4 bases, with 9 bases lying between them. Germline loops: CDR1 LGHNA, CDR2 YSLEER. The CDR3 consists of 14 residues. In nucleotides, the CDR3 is TGCGCCAGCAGCCAAGAGACCGGGTTAGAGACCCAGTACTTC. Translation gives CASSQETGLETQYF.

This chain uses TRBV5-4 with TRBJ1-2; no clear D. CDR1 and CDR2 (germline): SGHNT, YYREEE (reference sequence). V was clipped by 3 bases and J by 8 bases, with 17 bases between them. The CDR3 spans 14 residues. The CDR3 nucleotides read TGTGCCAGCAGCTCCGCCTACACCTTACAGGGCTACACCTTC. It specifies CASSSAYTLQGYTF.

This sequence joins TRBV5-1 and TRBJ2-1; TRBD2 aligns across 10 bases. After removal of 4 bases from V and 6 bases from J, the junction contained 13 bases not matched to a gene. Germline V CDR1 and CDR2: SGHRS, YFSETQ. The CDR3 is 17 residues long. CDR3: CASSPLLAGEVVNEQFF. The DNA for the CDR3 is TGCGCCAGCAGCCCACTCCTAGCGGGGGAGGTGGTCAATGAGCAGTTCTTC. Drawing the rest from reference TRBV5-1 and TRBJ2-1, the complete variable domain is KAGVTQTPRYLIKTRGQQVTLSCSPISGHRSVSWYQQTPGQGLQFLFEYFSETQRNKGNFPGRFSGRQFSNSRSEMNVSTLELGDSALYLCASSPLLAGEVVNEQFFGPGTRLTVL.

The genes are TRBV7-2 and TRBJ1-2; D might be TRBD1 (6 bases). The CDR3 has 14 amino acids. The germline CDR1 and CDR2 sequences are SGHTA and FQGNSA. Trimming stripped 6 bases from V and 4 bases from J, with 15 bases between. The CDR3 region has the DNA TGTGCCAGCAGACGGGACCAGGGGTCCTATGGCTACACCTTC. Amino acids: CASRRDQGSYGYTF. The complete variable domain, with remaining parts taken from reference TRBV7-2 and TRBJ1-2, reads GAGVSQSPSNKVTEKGKDVELRCDPISGHTALYWYRQSLGQGLEFLIYFQGNSAPDKSGLPSDRFSAERTGGSVSTLTIQRTQQEDSAVYLCASRRDQGSYGYTFGSGTRLTVV.

This chain uses TRBV2 with TRBJ2-7; D not resolved. Trimming removed 3 bases from V and 2 bases from J, with 5 bases in between. Germline V gene sequence: CDR1 SNHLY, CDR2 FYNNEI. The CDR3 sequence is 12 residues long. The CDR3 loop is CASSDSAYEQYF. The CDR3, as DNA: TGTGCCAGCAGTGATTCGGCCTACGAGCAGTACTTC.

The chain recombines TRBV6-1 with TRBJ1-5; TRBD1 matches at 9 bases. The CDR3 consists of 14 residues. Trimming took 6 bases from V and 6 from J; bases not matched to a gene: 6. Germline CDR1 MNHNS, CDR2 SASEGT. The CDR3 DNA is TGTGCCAGCAGCGCCGGGACAGGGATTCAGCCCCAGCATTTT. Translation: CASSAGTGIQPQHF.

This clone came up once. This chain connects TRBV28 to TRBJ1-5; D gene unclear. Germline assignment: CDR1 MDHEN and CDR2 SYDVKM. The V end lost 8 bases, the J end lost 2 bases, and 22 bases lay between the germline ends. CDR3 length: 17 amino acids. Written as DNA, the CDR3 is TGTGCCAGCCATTTGGAGGTTTGGCGTTTGGGCAATCAGCCCCAGCATTTT. Protein sequence: CASHLEVWRLGNQPQHF.

The rearrangement uses TRBV6-5 and TRBJ2-1, with 10 bases aligning to TRBD1. Germline values: CDR1 MNHEY, CDR2 SVGAGI. CDR3 size: 16 residues. The ends lost 4 bases at V and 2 bases at J; junction bases unmatched: 5. This CDR3 reads CASSSTGTGAYNEQFF. In DNA, the CDR3 is TGTGCCAGCAGTTCGACCGGGACAGGGGCCTACAATGAGCAGTTCTTC.

As DNA, the CDR3 is TGTGCCAGCAGCCAGGGGGGCGAGACCCAGTACTTC. Encoded protein: CASSQGGETQYF. This chain joins TRBV2 and TRBJ2-5, with D possibly being TRBD1 (7 bases). V lost 6 bases and J lost 5, with 10 bases in between. This CDR3 is 12 amino acids long. Germline V gene sequence: CDR1 SNHLY, CDR2 FYNNEI.

The gene calls are TRBV28 and TRBJ1-4; TRBD1 matches 7 bases. Germline trimming cut 8 bases from V and 0 bases from J; bases unmatched to any gene: 0. The CDR3 extends over 13 amino acids. From germline, CDR1 is MDHEN and CDR2 SYDVKM. The CDR3, as DNA: TGTGCCAGCGACAGGGCAACTAATGAAAAACTGTTTTTT. This codes for CASDRATNEKLFF. The full variable domain, its missing parts supplied by reference TRBV28 and TRBJ1-4, is DVKVTQSSRYLVKRTGEKVFLECVQDMDHENMFWYRQDPGLGLRLIYFSYDVKMKEKGDIPEGYSVSREKKERFSLILESASTNQTSMYLCASDRATNEKLFFGSGTQLSVL.

This clone was observed a single time. This chain links TRBV27 with TRBJ1-4, with TRBD1 matching over 9 bases. The CDR3 runs to 16 residues. Germline lookup yields CDR1 MNHEY and CDR2 SMNVEV (reference sequence). V was pared by 7 bases and J by 14 bases, with 20 bases of the junction left unmatched. CDR3 in amino acids: CASISPEADRGRGLFF. The CDR3 bases are TGTGCCAGCATCTCCCCCGAGGCGGACAGGGGTAGAGGGCTGTTTTTT.

J is TRBJ2-7 and V is TRBV2; 7 bases line up with TRBD2. The CDR3 is 17 amino acids. V dropped 3 bases and J dropped 2; count of bases not matched to a gene: 13. Per germline, CDR1 SNHLY and CDR2 FYNNEI. The DNA of the CDR3 is TGTGCCAGCAGTGACTACGGGGGGACTACAAGAACCTACGAGCAGTACTTC. Translating it yields CASSDYGGTTRTYEQYF.

The V call is TRBV4-3, the J call TRBJ1-2; D remains ambiguous. The length of the CDR3 is 15 residues. V lost 4 bases to trimming and J lost 4 bases, with 16 bases between them. CDR1 and CDR2 from the germline V gene are LGHNA and YSLEER. DNA for the CDR3: TGCGCCAGCAGCCGACTGGCCGGGGTACGCTATGGCTACACCTTC. Encoded protein: CASSRLAGVRYGYTF.

The chain employs TRBV4-2 and TRBJ2-1; D remains ambiguous. Germline lookup yields CDR1 LGHNA and CDR2 YNFKEQ. This CDR3 spans 12 amino acids. V lost 4 bases to trimming and J lost 2 bases, with 3 bases between them. DNA of the CDR3: TGTGCCAGCAGCCCCCCCTACAATGAGCAGTTCTTC. It is translated as CASSPPYNEQFF.

The chain recombines TRBV5-4 with TRBJ2-1, with TRBD2 identical over 12 bases. The V segment lost 9 bases and the J segment 4 bases; nucleotides outside the gene matches: 2. This CDR3 has 13 amino acids. The germline gives CDR1 SGHNT, CDR2 YYREEE (reference sequence). CDR3 coding DNA: TGTGCCACACTAGCGGGGGGATACAATGAGCAGTTCTTC. Its protein product is CATLAGGYNEQFF.

V usage is TRBV13 and J usage is TRBJ1-2, with no clear D. The V end was cut by 3 bases, the J end by 1 base, with 6 bases between. Germline lookup yields CDR1 PRHDT and CDR2 FYEKMQ (reference sequence). The CDR3 extends over 13 amino acids. The DNA for the CDR3 is TGTGCCAGCAGCTTTCAGGATAACTATGGCTACACCTTC. Amino acids: CASSFQDNYGYTF.

V and J are TRBV5-1 and TRBJ1-3; TRBD1 matches at 8 bases. The CDR3 covers 16 residues. The germline V gene has CDR1 SGHRS and CDR2 YFSETQ. After removal of 0 bases from V and 2 bases from J, the junction contained 4 bases not matched to a gene. CDR3: CASSLGDRLAGNTIYF. The CDR3, as DNA: TGCGCCAGCAGCTTGGGGGACAGGCTCGCTGGAAACACCATATATTTT.